This TCR beta chain was captured in a study of PD-1 blockade in classical Hodgkin lymphoma. About this clone itself: Its antigen is still unknown.

TCRdb's table, derived via immunoSEQ multiplex PCR, lists solely in-frame clones and lacks some. The repertoire includes around 7,300 clones, around nine tenths of them detected once, and about 40% sits in the top ten. This sample's time point: cycle 4 day 1 (C4D1), after less than 7 weeks of nivolumab. Following autologous stem cell transplantation, relapse occurred in every patient, and exposure to brentuximab vedotin varied. Classifying best responses yielded complete response, partial response or progressive disease. Whole-study findings and limits: Newly diagnosed patients had baseline TCR diversity that was reportedly lower than that of healthy donors. Whoever responded completely had baseline diversity much like that seen in newly diagnosed patients.

This TCR was sampled from a human donor with classical Hodgkin lymphoma. Sequencing used peripheral blood mononuclear cells (PBMCs), obtained before the fourth cycle of nivolumab.

The CDR3 DNA reads TGTGCCAGCAGTTTGGTGAGAAACACCGGGGAGCTGTTTTTT. This codes for CASSLVRNTGELFF. The chain links TRBV6-5 to TRBJ2-2; D is undetermined. CDR1 is MNHEY, CDR2 SVGAGI, per germline. Trimming shortened V by 4 bases and J by 2 bases, and 8 bases separated the two germline ends. This CDR3 has 14 residues.